The 29 T cell receptor beta chains below all came from one sample that was sequenced in a study of T cell responses to AZD1222 COVID-19 vaccine. Sequenced by immunoSEQ multiplex PCR; TCRdb stores in-frame clones only, minus some. The table lists tens of thousands of clones, roughly 84% of them singletons. The source material was peripheral blood, sampled on day 0 of AZD1222 vaccination. The receptors were gathered from an adult in good health.

The chain employs TRBV27 and TRBJ2-7, with a tentative D call TRBD1 (5 bases). V shed 5 bases and J shed 10 bases, with 24 bases lying between them. The CDR3 has 15 residues. Per the germline V gene, CDR1 is MNHEY and CDR2 is SMNVEV (reference sequence). The CDR3 reads CASSPSRMGPREQYF. CDR3 DNA: TGTGCCAGCAGTCCATCCAGGATGGGCCCCAGGGAACAGTACTTC.

This chain connects TRBV10-2 to TRBJ2-7, with 8 bases fitting TRBD1. The CDR3 is made up of 11 amino acids. Germline V gives CDR1 WSHSY, CDR2 SAAADI. The CDR3 protein is CVTGGSYEQYF. CDR3 sequence (DNA): TGCGTCACAGGGGGCTCCTACGAGCAGTACTTC.

The chain carries TRBV3-1 (or the pseudogene TRBV3-2) and TRBJ2-3; 12 bases match TRBD2. Losses at the gene ends were 6 bases for V and 1 base for J; bases not matched to a gene: 8. The CDR3 has 17 amino acids. Germline V gene lookup returns CDR1 LGHDT and CDR2 YNNKEL (reference sequence). The CDR3: CASRPGTSGFGTDTQYF. DNA for the CDR3: TGTGCCAGCAGACCTGGGACTAGCGGGTTCGGCACAGATACGCAGTATTTT.

The chain uses TRBV5-5 and TRBJ1-2, with 11 positions matching TRBD1. Germline CDR1 is SGHKS and CDR2 is YYEKEE (reference sequence). J gave up 7 bases and V 5 bases, and 10 bases lay outside the gene matches. The CDR3 consists of 15 residues. Written as DNA, the CDR3 is TGTGCCAGCAGTCTATCTACCGGGACAGGGGGTGGCTACACCTTC. Protein: CASSLSTGTGGGYTF.

The genes are TRBV2 and TRBJ2-4; D call uncertain. CDR1 is SNHLY, CDR2 FYNNEI, per germline. The ends were cut back, 0 bases at V and 3 bases at J, with 21 bases in the middle. This CDR3 is 19 amino acids long. The CDR3 nucleotides read TGTGCCAGCAGTGAAGCGCTTCCCCGTACCCTGGTAGGCAAAAACATTCAGTACTTC. Translated: CASSEALPRTLVGKNIQYF.

The chain links TRBV5-1 to TRBJ2-7; the D gene is possibly TRBD1 (6 bases). V shed 4 bases and J shed 3 bases, with 8 bases lying between them. The CDR3 is 12 residues long. Germline lookup yields CDR1 SGHRS and CDR2 YFSETQ. CDR3 residues: CASSRTDYEQYF. CDR3 DNA sequence: TGCGCCAGCAGCCGGACAGACTACGAGCAGTACTTC.

The CDR3 DNA is TGCGCCAGCAGCTTAGGCGGGGCCACCCAAGAGACCCAGTACTTC. It yields the protein CASSLGGATQETQYF. This chain uses TRBV5-1 with TRBJ2-5; D might be TRBD2 (6 bases). From germline, CDR1 is SGHRS and CDR2 YFSETQ. V was clipped by 2 bases and J by 1 base, with 12 bases between them. CDR3 length: 15 residues.

The rearrangement links TRBV28 to TRBJ1-1; tentatively, D is TRBD1 (6 bases). The CDR3 contains 14 residues. Germline V gene data show CDR1 as MDHEN and CDR2 as SYDVKM. Trimming removed 6 bases from V and 5 bases from J, with 16 bases in between. CDR3 amino acids: CASRPNRVGTEAFF. CDR3 nucleotide sequence: TGTGCCAGCAGACCTAACAGGGTTGGGACTGAAGCTTTCTTT.

The chain joins TRBV7-2 to TRBJ2-7, with D perhaps TRBD1 (6 bases). V dropped 1 base and J dropped 4 bases, with 17 bases sitting between them. Looked up from germline, CDR1 is SGHTA and CDR2 is FQGNSA. This CDR3 contains 16 residues. The CDR3 sequence: CASSLGGRPGAYEQYF. CDR3 coding DNA: TGTGCCAGCAGCTTAGGTGGCAGACCAGGGGCTTACGAGCAGTACTTC.

Here the CDR3 reads CASSLGLATLSVYNEQFF. In nucleotides, the CDR3 is TGTGCCAGCTCGCTGGGGCTAGCAACGCTTTCTGTCTACAATGAGCAGTTCTTC. The chain couples TRBV18 to TRBJ2-1; D could derive from TRBD1 or TRBD2 (5 bases each). The CDR3 has 18 residues. Looked up from germline, CDR1 is KGHSH and CDR2 is LQKENI. Trimming took off 6 bases at V and 3 bases at J, with 24 bases between the two ends.

V usage is TRBV5-1 and J usage is TRBJ1-2; 7 nucleotides align to TRBD1. The CDR3 extends over 15 amino acids. Trimming removed 4 bases from V and 6 bases from J; junction bases left unmatched: 12. CDR1 SGHRS and CDR2 YFSETQ come from the germline V gene. The CDR3 DNA is TGCGCCAGCAGCCAGGGAGGCAGGGGGACGGATGGCTACACCTTC. It translates to CASSQGGRGTDGYTF.

The table lists this clone with a few counts. The chain couples TRBV6-5 to TRBJ1-1, with a tentative D call TRBD1 (5 bases). Germline loops: CDR1 MNHEY, CDR2 SVGAGI. This CDR3 comprises 13 residues. V lost 5 bases and J lost 2, with 9 bases in between. CDR3 in amino acids: CASSTTENTEAFF. CDR3 DNA: TGTGCCAGCAGTACGACAGAAAACACTGAAGCTTTCTTT.

J is TRBJ1-1 and V is TRBV13; D not certain. Germline V gene sequence: CDR1 PRHDT, CDR2 FYEKMQ (reference sequence). V was shortened by 4 bases and J by 0 bases, with 12 bases between the two germline ends. This CDR3 is built from 15 residues. This chain's CDR3 is CASSSAVRLNTEAFF. CDR3 coding DNA: TGTGCCAGCAGCTCGGCGGTACGTCTGAACACTGAAGCTTTCTTT.

The chain joins TRBV7-9 to TRBJ2-3; tentative D call: TRBD1 (5 bases). Germline assignment: CDR1 SEHNR and CDR2 FQNEAQ (reference sequence). Trimming cost V 1 base and J 0 bases, with 17 bases left between them. The CDR3 sequence is 18 residues long. The CDR3 loop reads CASSLVGRTPISTDTQYF. CDR3 coding DNA: TGTGCCAGCAGCTTAGTTGGTAGGACACCAATTAGCACAGATACGCAGTATTTT.

The chain is built from TRBV7-2 and TRBJ1-1, with 8 bases lining up with TRBD1. Germline V CDR1 and CDR2: SGHTA, FQGNSA. The CDR3 is made up of 14 amino acids. J lost 1 base, V lost 5 bases, and 3 bases had no gene match. As DNA, the CDR3 is TGTGCCAGCAGCCCAGGACAGGGGAACACTGAAGCTTTCTTT. Translated: CASSPGQGNTEAFF.

J is TRBJ2-5 and V is TRBV20-1; 8 bases are a match to TRBD1. Germline CDR1 is DFQATT and CDR2 is SNEGSKA (reference sequence). The ends lost 3 bases at V and 5 bases at J; junction bases unmatched: 8. The CDR3 has 14 amino acids. As DNA, the CDR3 is TGCAGTGCTAGTCCCCCAGGGGGCTGGGAGACCCAGTACTTC. This codes for CSASPPGGWETQYF.

The V and J genes are TRBV3-1 (or the pseudogene TRBV3-2) and TRBJ1-5, with D unresolved. V was shortened by 1 base and J by 7 bases, with 11 bases between the two germline ends. The CDR3 extends over 14 amino acids. Germline V gene sequence: CDR1 LGHDT, CDR2 YNNKEL (reference sequence). CDR3 protein: CASSQGSGRQPQHF. CDR3 in DNA: TGTGCCAGCAGCCAAGGGTCCGGTAGACAGCCCCAGCATTTT.

The chain uses TRBV10-3 and TRBJ2-7; D gene uncertain. The CDR3 is 12 amino acids. Germline assignment: CDR1 ENHRY and CDR2 SYGVKD. Trimming cost V 2 bases and J 6 bases, with 8 bases left between them. CDR3 sequence reads: CAISEGQVEQYF. CDR3 DNA sequence: TGTGCCATCAGTGAGGGGCAAGTCGAGCAGTACTTC.

The chain links TRBV5-4 to TRBJ2-1; D is ambiguous. V dropped 1 base and J dropped 2 bases, with 10 bases sitting between them. This CDR3 is 15 amino acids long. Germline V gene lookup returns CDR1 SGHNT and CDR2 YYREEE (reference sequence). This CDR3 reads CASSLSKTTYNEQFF. CDR3 DNA sequence: TGTGCCAGCAGCTTGAGCAAAACCACCTACAATGAGCAGTTCTTC.

This clone was counted between two and nine times. The chain has TRBV4-1 and TRBJ2-7, with D unclear. In germline, CDR1 is MGHRA, CDR2 YSYEKL. Trimming stripped 0 bases from V and 4 bases from J, with 13 bases between. The length of the CDR3 is 15 residues. The CDR3 coding sequence is TGCGCCAGCAGCCAAGATTTCGTGCCTGGATACGAGCAGTACTTC. It is translated as CASSQDFVPGYEQYF.

This chain links TRBV6-2 or TRBV6-3 with TRBJ1-1; unclear D gene. This CDR3 contains 13 residues. The ends were cut back, 4 bases at V and 1 base at J, with 7 bases in the middle. Germline V gene lookup returns CDR1 MNHEY and CDR2 SVGEGT. In nucleotides, the CDR3 is TGTGCCAGCAGTTTCAGGAGGAACACTGAAGCTTTCTTT. Its translation: CASSFRRNTEAFF.

The chain links TRBV7-2 to TRBJ2-2, with no clear D. CDR3 size: 14 residues. The V end lost 5 bases, the J end lost 2 bases, and 9 bases lay between the germline ends. Per the germline V gene, CDR1 is SGHTA and CDR2 is FQGNSA. CDR3 coding DNA: TGTGCCAGCAGCCTCGGGCGAAACACCGGGGAGCTGTTTTTT. It encodes CASSLGRNTGELFF.

The V and J genes are TRBV11-3 and TRBJ2-1; D possibly corresponds to TRBD2 (6 bases). The V and J ends lost 5 bases and 9 bases respectively, with 14 bases between them. This CDR3 has 13 amino acids. Looked up from germline, CDR1 is SGHNT and CDR2 is YENEEA. CDR3 amino acids: CASSSPGSREQFF. CDR3 nucleotide sequence: TGTGCCAGCAGCAGCCCCGGGAGCCGTGAGCAGTTCTTC.

This chain connects TRBV19 to TRBJ1-1; D might be TRBD1 (6 bases). This CDR3 has 13 amino acids. CDR1 LNHDA and CDR2 SQIVND come from the germline V gene (reference sequence). V dropped 7 bases and J dropped 7 bases, with 16 bases sitting between them. The CDR3 nucleotides read TGTGCCAGTACCCAAGGGGGGGGCGGTGAAGCTTTCTTT. Its protein is CASTQGGGGEAFF.

This clone was seen only a few times. The chain joins TRBV3-1 (or the pseudogene TRBV3-2) to TRBJ2-7, with D perhaps matching TRBD2 (5 bases). The CDR3 totals 17 residues. Trimming shortened V by 0 bases and J by 1 base, and 16 bases separated the two germline ends. CDR1 and CDR2 from the germline V gene are LGHDT and YNNKEL (reference sequence). The CDR3 is CASSQDWPSGDSYEQYF. CDR3 bases: TGTGCCAGCAGCCAAGATTGGCCCAGCGGTGATTCCTACGAGCAGTACTTC.

The J gene is TRBJ2-5, the V gene TRBV5-4; TRBD1 agrees at 9 bases. CDR3 size: 15 residues. V lost 4 bases and J lost 7; bases outside the gene matches: 11. Germline-derived CDR1 and CDR2 are SGHNT and YYREEE (reference sequence). The CDR3 bases are TGTGCCAGCAGCACACCGGGACAGGGAATTCGGACCCAGTACTTC. This sequence encodes CASSTPGQGIRTQYF.

V and J are TRBV9 and TRBJ1-3; D gene uncertain. CDR1 and CDR2 (germline): SGDLS, YYNGEE. V was pared by 0 bases and J by 2 bases, with 9 bases between. This CDR3 has 15 residues. CDR3 loop: CASSVGHAPGNTIYF. As DNA, the CDR3 is TGTGCCAGCAGCGTAGGTCACGCTCCTGGAAACACCATATATTTT.

The chain is built from TRBV2 and TRBJ2-5; D unclear. Germline CDR1 is SNHLY and CDR2 is FYNNEI. CDR3 size: 11 residues. V was cut by 7 bases and J by 4 bases, with 7 bases left in between. The CDR3 loop is CASMRRETQYF. CDR3 nucleotides: TGTGCCAGCATGAGAAGAGAGACCCAGTACTTC.

The chain recombines TRBV27 with TRBJ2-7; a possible D gene is TRBD1 (6 bases). The germline CDR1 and CDR2 sequences are MNHEY and SMNVEV (reference sequence). The CDR3 has 14 amino acids. The V and J ends lost 6 bases and 2 bases respectively, with 14 bases between them. The CDR3 loop reads CASSLQGQPYEQYF. CDR3 coding DNA: TGTGCCAGCAGCCTCCAGGGACAACCCTACGAGCAGTACTTC.